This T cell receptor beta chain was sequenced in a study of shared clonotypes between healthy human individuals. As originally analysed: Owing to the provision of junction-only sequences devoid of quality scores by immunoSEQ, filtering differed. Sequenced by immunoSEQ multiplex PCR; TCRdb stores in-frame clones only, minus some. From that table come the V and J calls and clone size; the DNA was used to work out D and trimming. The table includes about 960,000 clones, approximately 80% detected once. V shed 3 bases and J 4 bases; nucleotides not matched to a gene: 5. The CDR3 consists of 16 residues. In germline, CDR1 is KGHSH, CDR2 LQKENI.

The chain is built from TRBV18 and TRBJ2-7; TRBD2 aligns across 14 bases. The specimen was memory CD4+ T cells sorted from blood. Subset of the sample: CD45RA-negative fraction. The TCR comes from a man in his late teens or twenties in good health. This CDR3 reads CASSPTSGGAKYEQYF. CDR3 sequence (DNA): TGTGCCAGCTCACCGACTAGCGGGGGGGCAAAGTACGAGCAGTACTTC.